This TCR beta chain was profiled in a study of T-cell reconstitution after alpha-beta-depleted transplantation in children. TCRbeta library preparation incorporated unique molecular identifiers. MiXCR, applied by TCRdb to the PCR reads, yields one record per CDR3 protein. The repertoire holds about 240,000 distinct CDR3 sequences, with roughly a quarter as singletons. Trimming took 0 bases from V and 4 from J, leaving 8 bases between them. Germline V CDR1 and CDR2: SGHRS, YFSETQ. The CDR3 runs to 14 residues. This clonotype was seen ten or more times. This specimen was PBMCs, taken before TCRalphabeta/CD19-depleted stem cell transplant. The V call is TRBV5-1, the J call TRBJ2-1; no definite D call. The origin of this receptor is a girl aged 2 to 9 with Fanconi anemia, due to receive a stem cell transplant. Here the CDR3 reads CASSLGPEYNEQFF. CDR3 in DNA: TGCGCCAGCAGCTTGGGGCCAGAATACAATGAGCAGTTCTTC.